Included here is one T cell receptor beta chain sequence, with context. There is no known antigen for this receptor. No quality values exist for individual bases; no much larger clone is one base distant. Whole blood was collected in K2EDTA tubes by collaborating institutions according to the institutions' own protocols. For TCRbeta analysis, collaborators shipped samples in one of three forms: frozen whole blood, isolated PBMCs, or DNA extracted from either of those sample types. From the germline V gene (reference sequence), CDR1 is SEHNR and CDR2 is FQNEAQ. V is cut back by 5 bases and J by 5 bases, with 6 bases in the junction unmatched. Spanning cysteine to phenylalanine, the CDR3 consists of 15 amino acids. Only the CDR3 region is kept as DNA, spanning 45 bases read in frame from base 1. The immunoSEQ Assay, a bias-controlled multiplex PCR, was used to amplify TCRbeta CDR3 regions from genomic DNA. The original methods were these. Nucleated cell counts per sample were estimated from amplification of reference gene primers within the assay. To quantify the absolute abundance of each unique TCRbeta CDR3 rearrangement, sequence reads were collapsed and filtered. Productive Simpson clonality was computed per sample as the square root of Simpson's diversity index over productive rearrangements. The source is immuneACCESS, and TCRdb retained only in-frame sequences with V and J called. Part of the clones is not carried over; for the studies checked, unresolved V genes explain less than half of this, and the remainder is unexplained. V, J and clone size are those of that table, while D and trimming were read from the DNA. This sample lists about 160,000 clones; around 77% were detected once. The ten largest make up 2.5% to 3.5% of the sample.

The data originate from a study of blood T cell repertoires in COVID-19 (dated by TCRdb to the early 2020s). At the level of the whole study: Collaborator samples came from the United States, Italy and Spain and covered acute and convalescent phases of COVID-19. Where available, HLA class I and class II types were obtained from metadata supplied by the sample provider rather than from assay-based typing. The prospective study material was composed of cDNA or gDNA derived from T cells, B-cell-depleted T cells, or PBMCs. The repertoires were released in a freely available public database meant as a resource for research on the immune response to SARS-CoV-2. Nearly every sample came with metadata listing a de-identified subject ID, COVID-19 status, age in years and sex. Samples came from the ongoing ImmuneRACE study (first 160 participants) plus 1,254 subjects from 6 global collaborators. The dataset comprised deeply sampled blood TCRbeta repertoires from subjects exposed to, actively infected with, or recovered from COVID-19.

Broader findings and caveats from the paper: Clinical and demographic metadata were provided uncurated, with the amount varying by source and participant.

The V and J genes are TRBV7-9 and TRBJ2-3, with TRBD1 identical over 11 junction bases. The sequence was collected from a man aged 70 or older with acute or convalescent COVID-19. Material: peripheral blood. The CDR3 has the sequence CASSGRDRGVDTQYF. The nucleotides are TGTGCCAGCAGCGGCCGGGACAGGGGGGTAGATACGCAGTATTTT.